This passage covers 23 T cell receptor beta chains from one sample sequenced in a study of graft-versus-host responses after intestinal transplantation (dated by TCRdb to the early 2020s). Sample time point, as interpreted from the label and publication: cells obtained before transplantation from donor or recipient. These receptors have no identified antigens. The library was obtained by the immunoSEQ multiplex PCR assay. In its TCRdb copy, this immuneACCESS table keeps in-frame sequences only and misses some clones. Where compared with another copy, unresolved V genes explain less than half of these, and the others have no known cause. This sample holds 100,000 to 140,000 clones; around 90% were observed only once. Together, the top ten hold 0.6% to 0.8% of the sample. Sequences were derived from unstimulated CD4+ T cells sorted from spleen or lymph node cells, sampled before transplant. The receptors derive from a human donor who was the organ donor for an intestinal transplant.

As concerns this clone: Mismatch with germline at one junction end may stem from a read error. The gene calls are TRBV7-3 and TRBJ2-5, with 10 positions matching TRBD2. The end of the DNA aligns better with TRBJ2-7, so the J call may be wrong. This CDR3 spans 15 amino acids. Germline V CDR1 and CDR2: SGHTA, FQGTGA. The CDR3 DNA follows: TGCGCCAGCAGCCCAAGAGCGGGAGGGCCCCTCGAGCAGTACTTC. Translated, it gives CASSPRAGGPLEQYF.

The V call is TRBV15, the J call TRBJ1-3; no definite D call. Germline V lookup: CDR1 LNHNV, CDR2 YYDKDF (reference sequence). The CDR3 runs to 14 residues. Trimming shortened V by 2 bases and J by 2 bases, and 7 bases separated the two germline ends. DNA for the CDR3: TGTGCCACCAGCAGATGGGGAACTGGAAACACCATATATTTT. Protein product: CATSRWGTGNTIYF.

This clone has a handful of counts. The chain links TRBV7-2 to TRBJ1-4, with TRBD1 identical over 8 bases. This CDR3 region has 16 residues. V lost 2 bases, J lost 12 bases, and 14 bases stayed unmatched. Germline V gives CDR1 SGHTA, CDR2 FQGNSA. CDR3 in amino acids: CASSLPPRGTGRQLFF. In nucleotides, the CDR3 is TGTGCCAGCAGCTTACCCCCCCGCGGGACAGGCCGGCAACTGTTTTTT.

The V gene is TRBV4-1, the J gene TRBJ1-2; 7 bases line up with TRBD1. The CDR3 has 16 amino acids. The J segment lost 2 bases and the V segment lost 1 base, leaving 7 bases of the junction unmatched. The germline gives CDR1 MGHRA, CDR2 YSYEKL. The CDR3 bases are TGCGCCAGCAGCCAAGTACCCGGACAGGCGAACTATGGCTACACCTTC. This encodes CASSQVPGQANYGYTF.

CDR3 loop: CASSVQPDRGEKLFF. The CDR3 DNA is TGTGCCAGCAGCGTTCAACCGGACAGGGGGGAAAAACTGTTTTTT. The V and J genes are TRBV9 and TRBJ1-4; 10 nucleotides align to TRBD1. CDR1 is SGDLS and CDR2 is YYNGEE in the germline V gene. There are 15 residues in the CDR3. V was pared by 2 bases and J by 8 bases, with 6 bases of the junction left unmatched.

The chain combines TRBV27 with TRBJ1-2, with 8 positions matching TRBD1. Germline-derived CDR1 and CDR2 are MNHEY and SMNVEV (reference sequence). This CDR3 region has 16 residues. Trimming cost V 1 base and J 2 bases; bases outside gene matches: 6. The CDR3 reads CASSLLPGGLNYGYTF. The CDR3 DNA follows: TGTGCCAGCAGTTTATTGCCAGGGGGCCTCAACTATGGCTACACCTTC.

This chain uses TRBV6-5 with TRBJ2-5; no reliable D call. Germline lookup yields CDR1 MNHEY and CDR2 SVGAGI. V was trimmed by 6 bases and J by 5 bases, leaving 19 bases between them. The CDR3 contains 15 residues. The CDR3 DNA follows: TGTGCCAGCAGGGATGTGGGGATCCTAGGGGAGACCCAGTACTTC. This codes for CASRDVGILGETQYF.

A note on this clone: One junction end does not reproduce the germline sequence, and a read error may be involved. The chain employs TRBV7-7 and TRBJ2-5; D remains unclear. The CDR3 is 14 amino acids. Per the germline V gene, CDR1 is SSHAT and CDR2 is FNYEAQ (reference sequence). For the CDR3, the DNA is TGTGCTAGCAGCTTAAATTTGCTTGGAGAGACCCAGTACTTC. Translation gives CASSLNLLGETQYF. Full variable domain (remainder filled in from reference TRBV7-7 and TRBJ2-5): GAGVSQSPRYKVTKRGQDVTLRCDPISSHATLYWYQQALGQGPEFLTYFNYEAQPDKSGLPSDRFSAERPEGSISTLTIQRTEQRDSAMYRCASSLNLLGETQYFGPGTRLLVL.

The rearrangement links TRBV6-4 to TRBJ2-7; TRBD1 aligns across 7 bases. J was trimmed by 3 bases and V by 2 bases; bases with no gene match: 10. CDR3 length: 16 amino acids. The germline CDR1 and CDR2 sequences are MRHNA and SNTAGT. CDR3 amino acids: CASSDPRQGRYYEQYF. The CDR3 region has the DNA TGTGCCAGCAGTGACCCCAGACAGGGACGATACTACGAGCAGTACTTC.

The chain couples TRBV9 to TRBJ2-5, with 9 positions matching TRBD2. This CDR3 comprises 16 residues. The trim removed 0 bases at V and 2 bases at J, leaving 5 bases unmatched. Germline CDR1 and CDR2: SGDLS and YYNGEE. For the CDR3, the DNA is TGTGCCAGCAGCGTAGCAAGTAGCGGGGGACAAGAGACCCAGTACTTC. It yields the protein CASSVASSGGQETQYF.

The DNA for the CDR3 is TGTGCCAGTAGTATAGGGAGGGGGATTAATGAAAAACTGTTTTTT. Its protein is CASSIGRGINEKLFF. The chain has TRBV19 and TRBJ1-4, with a tentative D call TRBD1 (6 bases). Per germline, CDR1 LNHDA and CDR2 SQIVND (reference sequence). Trimming removed 1 base from V and 4 bases from J, with 10 bases in between. CDR3 length equals 15 residues.

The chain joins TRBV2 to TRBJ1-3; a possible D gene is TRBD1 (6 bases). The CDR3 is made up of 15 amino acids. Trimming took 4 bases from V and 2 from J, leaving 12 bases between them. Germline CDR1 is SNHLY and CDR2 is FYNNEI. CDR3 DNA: TGTGCCAGCAGTGTTATACAGGGCGCTGGAAACACCATATATTTT. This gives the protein CASSVIQGAGNTIYF.

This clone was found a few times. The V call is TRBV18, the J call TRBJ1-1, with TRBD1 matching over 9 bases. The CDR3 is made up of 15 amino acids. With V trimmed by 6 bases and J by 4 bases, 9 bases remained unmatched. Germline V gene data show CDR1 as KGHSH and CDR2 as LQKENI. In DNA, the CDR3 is TGTGCCAGCTCGCCCGGACAGGGGCTGAGCACTGAAGCTTTCTTT. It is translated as CASSPGQGLSTEAFF. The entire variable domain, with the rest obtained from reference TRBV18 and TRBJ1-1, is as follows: NAGVMQNPRHLVRRRGQEARLRCSPMKGHSHVYWYRQLPEEGLKFMVYLQKENIIDESGMPKERFSAEFPKEGPSILRIQQVVRGDSAAYFCASSPGQGLSTEAFFGQGTRLTVV.

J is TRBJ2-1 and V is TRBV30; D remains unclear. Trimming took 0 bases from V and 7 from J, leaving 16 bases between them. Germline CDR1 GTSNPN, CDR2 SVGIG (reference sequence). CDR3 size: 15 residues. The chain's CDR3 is CAWSVSVSVGNEQFF. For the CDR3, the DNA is TGTGCCTGGAGTGTAAGTGTCAGTGTAGGGAATGAGCAGTTCTTC.

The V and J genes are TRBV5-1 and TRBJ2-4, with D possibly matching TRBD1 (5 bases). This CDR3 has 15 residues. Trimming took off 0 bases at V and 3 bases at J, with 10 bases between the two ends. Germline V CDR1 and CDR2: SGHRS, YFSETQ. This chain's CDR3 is CASSLGQPDKNIQYF. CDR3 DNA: TGCGCCAGCAGCTTGGGACAGCCAGACAAAAACATTCAGTACTTC.

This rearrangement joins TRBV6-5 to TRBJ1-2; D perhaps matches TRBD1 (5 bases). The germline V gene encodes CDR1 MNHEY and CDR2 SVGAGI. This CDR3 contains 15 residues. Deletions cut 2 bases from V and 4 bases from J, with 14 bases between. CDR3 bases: TGTGCCAGCAGTTACACTGATAGGGGAGGCTATGGCTACACCTTC. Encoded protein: CASSYTDRGGYGYTF.

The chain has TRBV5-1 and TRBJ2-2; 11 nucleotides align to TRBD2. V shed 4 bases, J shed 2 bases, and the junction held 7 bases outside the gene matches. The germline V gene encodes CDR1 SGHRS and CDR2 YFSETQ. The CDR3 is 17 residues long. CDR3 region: CASSLKTSGGNTGELFF. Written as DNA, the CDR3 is TGCGCCAGCAGCCTTAAAACTAGCGGGGGCAACACCGGGGAGCTGTTTTTT.

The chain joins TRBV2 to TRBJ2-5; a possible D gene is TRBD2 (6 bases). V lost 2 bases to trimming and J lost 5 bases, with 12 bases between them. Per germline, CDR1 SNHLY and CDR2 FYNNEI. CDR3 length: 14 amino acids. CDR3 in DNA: TGTGCCAGCAGTGAACGGAGGGACGGGGAGACCCAGTACTTC. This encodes CASSERRDGETQYF. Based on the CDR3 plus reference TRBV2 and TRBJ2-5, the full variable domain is EPEVTQTPSHQVTQMGQEVILRCVPISNHLYFYWYRQILGQKVEFLVSFYNNEISEKSEIFDDQFSVERPDGSNFTLKIRSTKLEDSAMYFCASSERRDGETQYFGPGTRLLVL.

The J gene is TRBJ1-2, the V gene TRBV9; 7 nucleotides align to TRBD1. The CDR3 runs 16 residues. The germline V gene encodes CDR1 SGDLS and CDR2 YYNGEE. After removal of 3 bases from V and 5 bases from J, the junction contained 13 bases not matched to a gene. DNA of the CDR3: TGTGCCAGCAGCGAATACCCCGGGACAGCACCTTATGGCTACACCTTC. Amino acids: CASSEYPGTAPYGYTF.

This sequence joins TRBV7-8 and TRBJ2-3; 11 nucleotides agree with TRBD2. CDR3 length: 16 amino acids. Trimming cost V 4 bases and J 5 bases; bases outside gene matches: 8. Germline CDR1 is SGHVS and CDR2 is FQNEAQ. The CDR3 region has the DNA TGTGCCAGCAGCTGGGGGACTAGCGGTGTGGGAGATACGCAGTATTTT. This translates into CASSWGTSGVGDTQYF.

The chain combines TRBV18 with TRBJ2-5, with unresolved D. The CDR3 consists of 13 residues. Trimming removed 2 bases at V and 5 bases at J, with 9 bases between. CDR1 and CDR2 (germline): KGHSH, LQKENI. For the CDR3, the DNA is TGTGCCAGCTCACCAATGGCCCAGGAGACCCAGTACTTC. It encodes CASSPMAQETQYF.

The CDR3 DNA sequence: TGTGCCAGCAGCCAAGGACAGGGTCACTCTGGAAACACCATATATTTT. Translation gives CASSQGQGHSGNTIYF. The V and J genes are TRBV7-6 and TRBJ1-3, with 8 bases matching TRBD1. The junction had 6 bases not matched to a gene; V was cut back by 5 bases and J by 0 bases. Per the germline V gene, CDR1 is SGHVS and CDR2 is FNYEAQ. The CDR3 is made up of 16 amino acids. The full variable domain, in which reference TRBV7-6 and TRBJ1-3 provide the parts outside the CDR3, is GAGVSQSPRYKVTKRGQDVALRCDPISGHVSLYWYRQALGQGPEFLTYFNYEAQQDKSGLPNDRFSAERPEGSISTLTIQRTEQRDSAMYRCASSQGQGHSGNTIYFGEGSWLTVV.

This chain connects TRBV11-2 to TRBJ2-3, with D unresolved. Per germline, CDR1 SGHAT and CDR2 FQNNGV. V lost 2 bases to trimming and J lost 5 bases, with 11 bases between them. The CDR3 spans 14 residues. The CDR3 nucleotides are TGTGCCAGCAGCTTAAGGAAGTACTTAGATACGCAGTATTTT. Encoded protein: CASSLRKYLDTQYF.